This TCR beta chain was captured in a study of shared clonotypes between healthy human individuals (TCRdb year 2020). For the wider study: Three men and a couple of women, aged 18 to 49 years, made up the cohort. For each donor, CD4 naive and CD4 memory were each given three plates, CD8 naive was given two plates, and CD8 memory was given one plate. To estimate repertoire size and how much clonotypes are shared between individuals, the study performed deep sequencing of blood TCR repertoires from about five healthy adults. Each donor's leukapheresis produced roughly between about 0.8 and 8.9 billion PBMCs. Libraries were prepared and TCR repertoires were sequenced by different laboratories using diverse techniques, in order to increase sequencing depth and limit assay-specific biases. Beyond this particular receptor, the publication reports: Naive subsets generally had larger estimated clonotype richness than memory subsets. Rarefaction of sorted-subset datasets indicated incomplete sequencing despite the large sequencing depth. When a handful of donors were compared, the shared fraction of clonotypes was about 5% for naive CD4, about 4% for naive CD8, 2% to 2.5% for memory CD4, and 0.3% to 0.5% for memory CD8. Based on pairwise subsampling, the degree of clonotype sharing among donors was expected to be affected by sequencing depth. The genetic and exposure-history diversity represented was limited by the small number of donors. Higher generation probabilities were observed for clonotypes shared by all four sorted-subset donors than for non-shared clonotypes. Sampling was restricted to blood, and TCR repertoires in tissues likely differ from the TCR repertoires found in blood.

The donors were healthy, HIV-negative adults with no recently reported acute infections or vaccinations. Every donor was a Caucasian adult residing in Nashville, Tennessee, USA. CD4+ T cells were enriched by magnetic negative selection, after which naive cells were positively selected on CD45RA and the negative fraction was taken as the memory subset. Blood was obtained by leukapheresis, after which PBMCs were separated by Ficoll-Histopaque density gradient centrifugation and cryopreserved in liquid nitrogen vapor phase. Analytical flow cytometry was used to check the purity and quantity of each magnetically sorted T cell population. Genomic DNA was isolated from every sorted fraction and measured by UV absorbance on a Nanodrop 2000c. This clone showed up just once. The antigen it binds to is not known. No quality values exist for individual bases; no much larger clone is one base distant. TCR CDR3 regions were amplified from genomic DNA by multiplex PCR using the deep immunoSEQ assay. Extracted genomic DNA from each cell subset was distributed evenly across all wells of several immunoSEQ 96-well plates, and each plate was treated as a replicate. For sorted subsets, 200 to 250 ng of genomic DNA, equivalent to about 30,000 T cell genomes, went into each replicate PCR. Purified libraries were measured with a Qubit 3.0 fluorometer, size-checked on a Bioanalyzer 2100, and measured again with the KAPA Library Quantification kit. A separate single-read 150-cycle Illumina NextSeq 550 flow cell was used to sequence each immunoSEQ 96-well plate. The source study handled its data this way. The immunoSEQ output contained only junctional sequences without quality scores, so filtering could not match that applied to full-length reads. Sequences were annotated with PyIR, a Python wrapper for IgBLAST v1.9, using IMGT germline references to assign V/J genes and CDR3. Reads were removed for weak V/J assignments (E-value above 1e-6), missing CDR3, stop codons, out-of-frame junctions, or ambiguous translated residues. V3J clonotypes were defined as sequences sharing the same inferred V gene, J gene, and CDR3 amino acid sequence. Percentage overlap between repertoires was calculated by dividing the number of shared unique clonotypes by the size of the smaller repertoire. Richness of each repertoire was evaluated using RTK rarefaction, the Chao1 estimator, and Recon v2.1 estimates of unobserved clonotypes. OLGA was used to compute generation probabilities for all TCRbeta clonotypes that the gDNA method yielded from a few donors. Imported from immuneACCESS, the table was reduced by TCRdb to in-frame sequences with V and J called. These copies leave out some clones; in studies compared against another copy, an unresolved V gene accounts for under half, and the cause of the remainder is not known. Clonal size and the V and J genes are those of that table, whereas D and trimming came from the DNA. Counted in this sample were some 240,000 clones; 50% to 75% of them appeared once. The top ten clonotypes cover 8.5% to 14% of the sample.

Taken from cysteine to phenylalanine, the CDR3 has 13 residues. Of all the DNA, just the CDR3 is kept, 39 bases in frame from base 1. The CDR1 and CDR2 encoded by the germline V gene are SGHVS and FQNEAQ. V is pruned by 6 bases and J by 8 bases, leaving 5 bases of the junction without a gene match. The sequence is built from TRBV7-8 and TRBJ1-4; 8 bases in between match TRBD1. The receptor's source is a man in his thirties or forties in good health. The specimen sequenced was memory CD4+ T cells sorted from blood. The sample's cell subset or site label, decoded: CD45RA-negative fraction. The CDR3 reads CASSRDRREKLFF. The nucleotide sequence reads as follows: TGTGCCAGCAGTAGGGACAGGAGAGAAAAACTGTTTTTT.